Each of the 2 T cell receptor beta chains below was sequenced from the same sample in a study of CD4 T cells in relation to SARS-CoV-2 and coronaviruses. Antigens of these TCRs are unknown. Before the COVID-19 pandemic, during about 2010-2018, CD4+ T cells were taken from unexposed donors. The cells were cultured for roughly 11 days before CD4+ T cells were isolated. The repertoire was sequenced with immunoSEQ multiplex PCR; TCRdb's copy has only in-frame clones and lacks some. The sample yields more than 20,000 clones, roughly 71% seen once. What was sequenced was CD4+ T cells from PBMCs, cultured in vitro. The receptor source for this set is a human donor in good health.

This clone showed up just once. The chain couples TRBV7-2 to TRBJ1-5, with D tentatively TRBD1 (6 bases). Germline V gene lookup returns CDR1 SGHTA and CDR2 FQGNSA. The germline V and J ends were trimmed by 6 bases and 7 bases, with 19 bases remaining between them. CDR3 length: 15 residues. In DNA, the CDR3 is TGTGCCAGCAGGTCGGGACAATCGCCCGGGCAGCCCCAGCATTTT. Translating it yields CASRSGQSPGQPQHF.

This rearrangement joins TRBV18 to TRBJ2-1, with TRBD2 identical over 9 bases. CDR1 is KGHSH, CDR2 LQKENI, per germline. Trimming took 3 bases from V and 6 from J; bases not matched to a gene: 9. The CDR3 has 16 residues. The CDR3 spells CASSPLAGGPSNEQFF. DNA for the CDR3: TGTGCCAGCTCACCCCTGGCGGGGGGGCCTTCCAATGAGCAGTTCTTC.